This T cell receptor (beta chain) was found in a study of T cell responses to AZD1222 COVID-19 vaccine. Profiled with immunoSEQ multiplex PCR; TCRdb holds only in-frame clones, not every one. This table has about 130,000 clones, approximately 93% appearing once. Findings of the study overall: Recipients of AZD1222 seropositive at baseline numbered only five or six. Donor demographics were predominantly white British with a female majority; clonal diversity may be underestimated.

Turning to this clone: Its antigen remains unknown.

V lost 4 bases and J lost 5, with 11 bases in between. The CDR3 extends over 13 amino acids. Germline CDR1 reads LGHDT; CDR2 reads YNNKEL (reference sequence). Here the sequenced sample was peripheral blood, taken on day 0 of AZD1222 vaccination. The chain joins TRBV3-1 (or the pseudogene TRBV3-2) to TRBJ1-2; D may be TRBD1 (6 bases). The receptor was isolated from an adult in good health. The CDR3 region has the DNA TGTGCCAGCAGCCCCGCCCAGGGGTATGGCTACACCTTC. It encodes CASSPAQGYGYTF.